This T cell receptor (beta chain) is from a study of Ad26.COV2.S vaccination and SARS-CoV-2 variants. This clone showed up just a few times. Germline V CDR1 and CDR2: MNHEY, SVGAGI. The ends were cut back, 6 bases at V and 1 base at J, with 6 bases in the middle. The CDR3 has 13 amino acids. Treatment specified: roughly 20 received Ad26.COV2.S at low or high dose, single or two shots; a few received placebo; per-sample allocation not given. Following the first vaccine or placebo injection, samples were taken on day 63. Sequencing used immunoSEQ multiplex PCR; TCRdb keeps in-frame clones, though not all of them. The table shows fewer than 800,000 clones, with roughly 90% occurring only once.

Specimen: peripheral blood, collected in a trial of Ad26.COV2.S vaccine versus placebo. The rearrangement uses TRBV6-5 and TRBJ2-2, with D unclear. This TCR was sampled from a person between 18 and 65 years old who received the Ad26.COV2.S COVID-19 vaccine or a placebo. CDR3 in amino acids: CASRVRNTGELFF. CDR3 bases: TGTGCCAGCAGGGTCAGGAACACCGGGGAGCTGTTTTTT.